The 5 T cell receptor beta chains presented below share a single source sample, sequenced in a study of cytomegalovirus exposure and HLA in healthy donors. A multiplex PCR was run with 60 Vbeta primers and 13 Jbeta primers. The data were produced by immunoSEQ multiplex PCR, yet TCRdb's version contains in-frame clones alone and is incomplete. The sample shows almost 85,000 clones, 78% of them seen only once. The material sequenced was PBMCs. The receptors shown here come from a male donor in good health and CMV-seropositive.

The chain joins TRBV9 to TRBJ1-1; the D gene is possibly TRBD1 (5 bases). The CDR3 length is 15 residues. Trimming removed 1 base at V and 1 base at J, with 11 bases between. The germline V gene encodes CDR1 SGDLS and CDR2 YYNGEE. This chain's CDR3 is CASSVIPGGNTEAFF. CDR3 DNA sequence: TGTGCCAGCAGCGTAATCCCGGGGGGGAACACTGAAGCTTTCTTT.

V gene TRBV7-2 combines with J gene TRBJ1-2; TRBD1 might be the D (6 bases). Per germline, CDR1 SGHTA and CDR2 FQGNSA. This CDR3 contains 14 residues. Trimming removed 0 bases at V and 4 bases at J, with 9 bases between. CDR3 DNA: TGTGCCAGCAGCTTAGCACAGGGTAGCTATGGCTACACCTTC. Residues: CASSLAQGSYGYTF.

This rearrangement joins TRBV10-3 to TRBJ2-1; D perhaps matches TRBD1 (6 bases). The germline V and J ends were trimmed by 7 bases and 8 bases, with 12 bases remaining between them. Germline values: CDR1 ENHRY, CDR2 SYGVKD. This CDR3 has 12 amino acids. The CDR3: CAITGTLHEQFF. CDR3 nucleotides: TGTGCCATCACCGGGACATTACATGAGCAGTTCTTC.

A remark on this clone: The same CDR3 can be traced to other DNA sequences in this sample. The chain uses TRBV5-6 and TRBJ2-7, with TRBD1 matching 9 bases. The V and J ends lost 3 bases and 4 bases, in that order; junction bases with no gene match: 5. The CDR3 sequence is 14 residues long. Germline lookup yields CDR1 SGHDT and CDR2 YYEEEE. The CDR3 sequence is CASSSPGQGYEQYF. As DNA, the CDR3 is TGTGCCAGCAGCTCACCGGGACAGGGATACGAGCAGTACTTC.

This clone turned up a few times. The CDR3 loop reads CASTNNRDNRFYEQYF. The CDR3 region has the DNA TGCGCCAGCACCAACAATCGAGACAATCGGTTCTACGAGCAGTACTTC. V and J are TRBV23-1 and TRBJ2-7; D gene unclear. Being an ORF, TRBV23-1 has a function that is uncertain. Trimming removed 7 bases at V and 3 bases at J, with 22 bases between. This CDR3 is 16 amino acids long.